This T cell receptor (beta chain) was recovered during a study of cytomegalovirus exposure and HLA in healthy donors. Likely unrecorded immune exposures existed in these nominally healthy donors. On this clone itself: Its antigen is as yet unknown.

The V gene lost 2 bases and the J gene lost 2 bases, with 12 bases spanning the gap. This CDR3 has 15 residues. Germline CDR1 is MNHEY and CDR2 is SMNVEV (reference sequence). Findings of the study overall: Solely CMV serostatus was available to characterize immune exposure.

PCR used 60 Vbeta primers and 13 Jbeta primers. Generated by immunoSEQ multiplex PCR, the TCRdb table keeps only in-frame clones and is missing some. In the table there are 160,000 or so clones, 60% to 80% of which are singletons. The clonotype was recovered from a man aged 18 to 35 in good health and CMV-seropositive. The chain is built from TRBV27 and TRBJ1-2; a possible D gene is TRBD1 (5 bases). Sequencing used PBMCs. The CDR3 sequence: CASSLSGTGNYGYTF. CDR3 DNA: TGTGCCAGCAGTTTAAGTGGTACAGGAAACTATGGCTACACCTTC.